These T cell receptor beta chains were read from a single sample in a study of blood T cell repertoires in COVID-19. Data came from immunoSEQ multiplex PCR; TCRdb stores just in-frame clones and leaves some out. The data show fewer than 200,000 clones, roughly four fifths seen once. Material: peripheral blood. The receptor set was obtained from a man in his 70s with active or convalescent COVID-19. CDR3s include the opening cysteine and the closing phenylalanine or tryptophan. D genes are given only for firm matches. Some rows have no size entry. The others give once, few or many, or a class for an expanded clone.

clone_size	j_call	v_call	d_call	cdr3_length	cdr3_aa	cdr3_nt
-	TRBJ2-2	TRBV11-3	-	18	CASSLDPSTPGPTGELFF	TGTGCCAGCAGCTTAGATCCCTCCACTCCTGGTCCTACCGGGGAGCTGTTTTTT
-	TRBJ2-1	TRBV11-2	TRBD2	18	CASSLGSAGGPSYNEQFF	TGTGCCAGCAGCTTAGGGAGCGCGGGAGGGCCATCCTACAATGAGCAGTTCTTC
-	TRBJ2-3	TRBV4-1	TRBD2	17	CASSQSGLAGVLDTQYF	TGCGCCAGCAGCCAGAGCGGACTAGCGGGAGTACTGGATACGCAGTATTTT
-	TRBJ1-6	TRBV4-3	-	15	CASSLTRDKDSPLHF	TGCGCCAGCAGCCTTACTCGGGACAAGGATTCACCCCTCCACTTT
once	TRBJ1-2	TRBV6-2/TRBV6-3	TRBD1	14	CASSTGTGTYGYTF	TGTGCCAGCAGTACCGGGACAGGGACCTATGGCTACACCTTC
-	TRBJ1-5	TRBV5-1	TRBD1	16	CASSLGTGNLNQPQHF	TGCGCCAGCAGCTTAGGGACAGGAAATTTAAATCAGCCCCAGCATTTT
-	TRBJ1-2	TRBV29-1	-	12	CSVGSIGGGYTF	TGCAGCGTCGGATCGATCGGAGGGGGCTACACCTTC
-	TRBJ2-3	TRBV5-1	TRBD2	17	CASSLGLLAENTDTQYF	TGCGCCAGCAGCTTAGGCTTACTAGCGGAGAACACAGATACGCAGTATTTT
-	TRBJ1-2	TRBV29-1	-	11	CSAEFYYGYTF	TGCAGCGCCGAGTTCTACTATGGCTACACCTTC
-	TRBJ1-3	TRBV4-3	TRBD1	16	CASSQVLGQSGNTIYF	TGCGCCAGCAGCCAAGTTTTGGGACAGTCTGGAAACACCATATATTTT
-	TRBJ2-5	TRBV30	TRBD2	14	CAWTLGLAGEAQYF	TGTGCCTGGACGCTGGGACTAGCGGGTGAGGCCCAGTACTTC
-	TRBJ1-1	TRBV16	TRBD1	15	CASSQRQGVNTEAFF	TGTGCCAGCAGCCAAAGACAGGGAGTGAACACTGAAGCTTTCTTT
-	TRBJ1-2	TRBV5-5	TRBD1	15	CASSSQQGLNYGYTF	TGTGCCAGCAGCAGTCAACAGGGGCTAAACTATGGCTACACCTTC
once	TRBJ1-2	TRBV24-1	-	14	CATSSSGDFYGYTF	TGTGCCACCAGTTCGTCAGGGGATTTCTATGGCTACACCTTC
-	TRBJ2-5	TRBV6-6	-	16	CASSGLGAVWSETQYF	TGTGCCAGCAGTGGCTTGGGAGCAGTCTGGTCGGAGACCCAGTACTTC
-	TRBJ2-1	TRBV12-5	TRBD1	14	CASGTGQGLNEQFF	TGTGCTAGTGGAACCGGACAGGGTTTGAATGAGCAGTTCTTC
-	TRBJ1-5	TRBV2	-	11	CASRYAGPQHF	TGTGCCAGCAGGTACGCGGGACCCCAGCATTTT
-	TRBJ1-1	TRBV18	-	13	CASSPQGNAEAFF	TGTGCCAGCTCACCCCAGGGGAACGCTGAAGCTTTCTTT
-	TRBJ1-5	TRBV28	TRBD1	14	CASTFDRVPQPQHF	TGTGCCAGCACCTTCGACAGGGTCCCTCAGCCCCAGCATTTT
-	TRBJ1-1	TRBV19	-	13	CASSTNRATEAFF	TGTGCCAGTAGTACAAACAGGGCTACTGAAGCTTTCTTT
-	TRBJ2-7	TRBV5-6	-	13	CASSPYGGVEQYF	TGTGCCAGCAGCCCCTACGGCGGGGTCGAGCAGTACTTC
-	TRBJ2-4	TRBV7-2	TRBD1	16	CASSPRQGLAKNIQYF	TGTGCCAGCAGCCCCAGACAGGGATTAGCCAAAAACATTCAGTACTTC
-	TRBJ2-7	TRBV21-1	-	15	CASSKPGQVIPEQYF	TGTGCCAGCAGCAAGCCGGGACAGGTGATACCCGAGCAGTACTTC
-	TRBJ2-5	TRBV7-2	TRBD2	15	CASSLGTSGKKTQYF	TGTGCCAGCAGCTTAGGGACTAGCGGGAAAAAGACCCAGTACTTC
-	TRBJ1-1	TRBV9	-	16	CASSGNPKTPNTEAFF	TGTGCCAGCAGCGGAAATCCGAAGACACCAAACACTGAAGCTTTCTTT
-	TRBJ2-2	TRBV28	-	15	CASSLGLVRTGELFF	TGTGCCAGCAGTTTAGGCCTAGTTAGAACCGGGGAGCTGTTTTTT
-	TRBJ1-1	TRBV7-2	TRBD1	13	CASSSRTGGEAFF	TGTGCCAGCAGCTCCCGGACAGGGGGCGAAGCTTTCTTT
-	TRBJ1-5	TRBV27	TRBD1	13	CASSFQGVQPQHF	TGTGCCAGCAGTTTCCAGGGGGTCCAGCCCCAGCATTTT
-	TRBJ2-5	TRBV5-1	TRBD1	15	CASSPGTGGRETQYF	TGCGCCAGCAGTCCCGGGACAGGGGGTCGGGAGACCCAGTACTTC
-	TRBJ1-2	TRBV25-1	TRBD1	13	CASSRDRVGGYTF	TGTGCCAGCAGCCGGGACAGGGTGGGTGGCTACACCTTC
-	TRBJ2-1	TRBV7-9	-	14	CASSLETPNGEQFF	TGTGCCAGCAGCTTAGAGACACCCAATGGGGAGCAGTTCTTC
-	TRBJ2-3	TRBV4-1	-	14	CASSRTGDSDTQYF	TGCGCCAGCAGCCGAACGGGGGACTCAGATACGCAGTATTTT
-	TRBJ2-7	TRBV11-2	TRBD2	15	CASSLGSGSIYEQYF	TGTGCCAGCAGCTTAGGTAGCGGGAGTATCTACGAGCAGTACTTC
few	TRBJ2-5	TRBV6-1	TRBD1	13	CASSGTDQETQYF	TGTGCCAGCAGCGGGACAGATCAAGAGACCCAGTACTTC
-	TRBJ2-5	TRBV29-1	TRBD2	13	CSAREGKGETQYF	TGCAGCGCCCGGGAGGGGAAGGGAGAGACCCAGTACTTC
-	TRBJ2-2	TRBV5-8	-	13	CASSLAQTGELFF	TGTGCCAGCAGCTTGGCCCAAACCGGGGAGCTGTTTTTT
-	TRBJ2-7	TRBV7-2	TRBD1	14	CASSLYWDSYEQYF	TGTGCCAGCAGCTTATATTGGGACAGCTACGAGCAGTACTTC
-	TRBJ1-1	TRBV7-8	-	13	CASSLVRGTEAFF	TGTGCCAGCAGCTTAGTACGGGGCACTGAAGCTTTCTTT
-	TRBJ1-3	TRBV18	TRBD1	15	CASSPDRPYRNTIYF	TGTGCCAGCTCACCGGACAGGCCCTACAGAAACACCATATATTTT
-	TRBJ2-1	TRBV11-3	-	15	CASSLRGSSYNEQFF	TGTGCCAGCAGCTTAAGAGGGAGTTCCTACAATGAGCAGTTCTTC
few	TRBJ2-2	TRBV27	-	14	CASSPSPNTGELFF	TGTGCCAGCAGTCCTTCTCCTAACACCGGGGAGCTGTTTTTT
-	TRBJ1-5	TRBV7-2	-	15	CASSPGGSINQPQHF	TGTGCCAGCAGCCCCGGGGGGAGTATCAATCAGCCCCAGCATTTT
-	TRBJ2-3	TRBV5-1	-	14	CASRLQGSTDTQYF	TGCGCCAGCAGATTACAGGGTAGCACAGATACGCAGTATTTT
-	TRBJ1-2	TRBV2	TRBD1	14	CASSVGQGNYGYTF	TGTGCCAGCAGCGTGGGACAGGGCAACTATGGCTACACCTTC
-	TRBJ2-3	TRBV4-3	-	16	CASSLRALADTDTQYF	TGCGCCAGCAGCCTAAGGGCGTTAGCGGACACAGATACGCAGTATTTT
-	TRBJ1-4	TRBV18	-	14	CASSPTDSNEKLFF	TGTGCCAGCTCACCAACGGACAGTAATGAAAAACTGTTTTTT
-	TRBJ1-5	TRBV7-2	-	13	CASSSYSNQPQHF	TGTGCCAGCAGCTCGTATAGCAATCAGCCCCAGCATTTT
many	TRBJ2-7	TRBV30	-	12	CAWSYSSYEQYF	TGTGCCTGGAGTTACAGTTCCTACGAGCAGTACTTC
few	TRBJ1-2	TRBV14	-	16	CASSQDLPRGAYGYTF	TGTGCCAGCAGCCAAGATCTCCCCAGGGGAGCCTATGGCTACACCTTC
-	TRBJ1-3	TRBV5-8	-	15	CASSSTVSSGNTIYF	TGTGCCAGCAGCTCCACAGTTTCCTCTGGAAACACCATATATTTT
-	TRBJ1-3	TRBV15	TRBD1	15	CATSNRGQTGNTIYF	TGTGCCACCAGCAACAGGGGGCAAACTGGAAACACCATATATTTT
-	TRBJ1-3	TRBV7-6	-	14	CASSPAGSGNTIYF	TGTGCCAGCAGCCCCGCGGGGTCCGGAAACACCATATATTTT
once	TRBJ2-7	TRBV9	-	15	CASSVRGESSYEQYF	TGTGCCAGCAGCGTAAGGGGCGAAAGCTCCTACGAGCAGTACTTC
-	TRBJ2-3	TRBV5-1	-	15	CASRPTAGQRDTQYF	TGCGCCAGCCGCCCAACGGCGGGCCAAAGAGATACGCAGTATTTT
-	TRBJ2-3	TRBV7-6	-	14	CASSSWGLGDTQYF	TGTGCCAGCAGTTCCTGGGGCCTGGGGGATACGCAGTATTTT